These 27 T cell receptor beta chains came from one sample sequenced in a study of breast tumors, draining lymph nodes, adjacent tissues. TCRdb fed the multiplex PCR reads into MiXCR, producing one record per CDR3 protein. This sample carries around 25,000 distinct CDR3 sequences, about 24% of them seen once, and the ten largest clones take approximately 12%. Sequenced: breast tumor tissue. All receptors derive from a female donor with breast cancer. Some clones in this sample may be carry-over from other donors' samples.

About this clonotype: A much larger clonotype is one base distant, so this may be a read error. The V gene is TRBV6-5, the J gene TRBJ2-3; no clear D gene. The germline gives CDR1 MNHEY, CDR2 SVGAGI. The CDR3 consists of 15 residues. CDR3 in amino acids: CASSYSRAIGDTQCF. CDR3 nucleotide sequence: TGTGCCAGCAGTTACTCGAGAGCGATTGGCGATACGCAGTGTTTT.

This clonotype was observed many times. The chain combines TRBV10-3 with TRBJ2-3; D unresolved. V was clipped by 2 bases and J by 6 bases, with 3 bases between them. Germline V lookup: CDR1 ENHRY, CDR2 SYGVKD. The CDR3 is 11 amino acids. This chain's CDR3 is CAISELDTQYF. DNA of the CDR3: TGTGCCATCAGTGAGCTCGATACGCAGTATTTT.

This clonotype was picked up a small number of times. The J gene is TRBJ2-2, the V gene TRBV9; D perhaps matches TRBD2 (5 bases). Trimming took 0 bases from V and 7 from J, leaving 16 bases between them. The CDR3 totals 16 residues. CDR1 SGDLS and CDR2 YYNGEE come from the germline V gene. CDR3 sequence: CASSVGGTRGYGELFF. CDR3 DNA: TGTGCCAGCAGCGTAGGGGGAACTAGAGGATACGGGGAGCTGTTTTTT.

Of note for this clonotype: With a much larger clone just one base away, this may be a read error. The final CDR3 position lacks the conserved phenylalanine or tryptophan, pointing to a likely read error. The chain links TRBV25-1 to TRBJ1-1, with D tentatively TRBD1 (5 bases). CDR3 length: 16 residues. Trimming stripped 3 bases from V and 3 bases from J, with 17 bases between. Germline-derived CDR1 and CDR2 are MGHDK and SYGVNS. In DNA, the CDR3 is TGTGCCAGCAGTGACGGGGCAGGGTTGGCCGACACTGAAGCTTTCTCT. It translates to CASSDGAGLADTEAFS.

In this sample, this clonotype turned up many times. This chain uses TRBV12-3 or TRBV12-4 with TRBJ2-5, with TRBD1 matching 8 bases. The length of the CDR3 is 15 residues. The V segment lost 6 bases and the J segment 4 bases; nucleotides outside the gene matches: 10. The CDR3 nucleotides read TGTGCCAGCAGACTTAGTAGAGGACAGGGAGAGACCCAGTACTTC. Its translation: CASRLSRGQGETQYF.

This clonotype was recorded many times. The J gene is TRBJ1-6, the V gene TRBV6-6, with D tentatively TRBD1 (6 bases). Germline assignment: CDR1 MNHNY and CDR2 SVGAGI (reference sequence). CDR3 length equals 15 residues. Trimming removed 7 bases at V and 6 bases at J, with 16 bases between. The CDR3 here is CASTSTEGGNSPLHF. CDR3 DNA sequence: TGTGCCAGCACCTCAACCGAAGGGGGTAATTCACCCCTCCACTTT.

In the case of this clonotype: The CDR3 does not end in the conserved phenylalanine or tryptophan, so this is likely a read error. As DNA, the CDR3 is TGTGCCAGCAGTTACCGACCAGAGGATACGCAGTATTTA. The encoded protein is CASSYRPEDTQYL. The chain recombines TRBV6-5 with TRBJ2-3, with no clear D. Per germline, CDR1 MNHEY and CDR2 SVGAGI. The ends were cut back, 2 bases at V and 6 bases at J, with 9 bases in the middle. This CDR3 spans 13 amino acids.

This clonotype has at least ten counts. The genes are TRBV9 and TRBJ2-3, with D uncertain. Germline CDR1 reads SGDLS; CDR2 reads YYNGEE. The CDR3 runs 19 residues. V was pared by 4 bases and J by 7 bases, with 31 bases between. As DNA, the CDR3 is TGTGCCAGCAGCCATGCGGCATCTACCAACCCTCCGCTCGATAATACGCAGTATTTT. It encodes CASSHAASTNPPLDNTQYF.

This clonotype is labeled as medium-sized (0.01 to 0.1%). This chain joins TRBV6-5 and TRBJ1-2; a possible D gene is TRBD1 (5 bases). The V end lost 4 bases, the J end lost 6 bases, and 12 bases lay between the germline ends. CDR1 MNHEY and CDR2 SVGAGI come from the germline V gene. This CDR3 region has 13 residues. In DNA, the CDR3 is TGTGCCAGCAGTTTAGGGGTATCCGATGGCTACACCTTC. It encodes CASSLGVSDGYTF.

This clonotype was seen repeatedly, ten times or more. The rearrangement links TRBV9 to TRBJ2-3, with 8 positions matching TRBD2. The CDR3 loop spans 17 amino acids. V trimming: 4 bases; J trimming: 3 bases; junction bases outside the gene matches: 13. Germline CDR1 SGDLS, CDR2 YYNGEE. CDR3 region: CASSSEGGTRRTDTQYF. CDR3 nucleotide sequence: TGTGCCAGCAGCTCGGAGGGGGGGACTAGGAGGACAGATACGCAGTATTTT.

As to this clonotype: Sequence at one end of the junction differs from germline and may be a read error. The J gene is TRBJ1-4, the V gene TRBV10-3, with a possible D match to TRBD1 (6 bases). This CDR3 contains 13 residues. Per the germline V gene, CDR1 is ENHRY and CDR2 is SYGVKD. CDR3 nucleotide sequence: TGTGCCACCAGGGGCAGCCTTAATGAAAAGCTGTTTTTT. This translates into CATRGSLNEKLFF.

This clonotype was recorded many times. The chain has TRBV29-1 and TRBJ2-1; 14 nucleotides align to TRBD2. The CDR3 loop spans 17 amino acids. Unmatched junction bases numbered 7, after V lost 4 bases and J lost 2 bases. Germline V lookup: CDR1 SQVTM, CDR2 ANQGSEA. Written as DNA, the CDR3 is TGCAGCGTTGCCGGGACTAGCGGGAGCCCAACCTACAATGAGCAGTTCTTC. It is translated as CSVAGTSGSPTYNEQFF.

This rearrangement joins TRBV4-1 to TRBJ2-2; D is tentatively TRBD1 or TRBD2 (5 bases each). V was trimmed by 5 bases and J by 5 bases, leaving 18 bases between them. CDR1 and CDR2 from the germline V gene are MGHRA and YSYEKL. The CDR3 loop spans 16 amino acids. CDR3 protein: CASSFLTGTLTGELFF. For the CDR3, the DNA is TGCGCCAGCAGCTTCCTTACCGGGACCCTTACCGGGGAGCTGTTTTTT.

The chain is built from TRBV30 and TRBJ1-3; 8 bases are a match to TRBD1. The V and J ends lost 2 bases and 3 bases, in that order; junction bases with no gene match: 9. CDR3 length: 16 residues. Germline V CDR1 and CDR2: GTSNPN, SVGIG (reference sequence). Here the CDR3 reads CAWSRRDRGYGNTIYF. CDR3 in DNA: TGTGCCTGGAGTCGCCGAGACAGGGGATATGGAAACACCATATATTTT.

This clonotype has ten or more counts. The chain uses TRBV28 and TRBJ1-2, with D possibly TRBD1 on 6 matching bases. CDR1 MDHEN and CDR2 SYDVKM come from the germline V gene. This CDR3 comprises 14 residues. V gave up 4 bases and J gave up 4 bases, with 13 bases separating them. CDR3 loop: CASSSTRDTYGYTF. The CDR3 nucleotides read TGTGCCAGCAGTTCGACGCGGGACACCTATGGCTACACCTTC.

In its sample, this clonotype was seen many times. The rearrangement uses TRBV12-3 or TRBV12-4 and TRBJ2-5; TRBD1 is a possible D gene (5 bases). Trimming removed 7 bases from V and 5 bases from J, with 8 bases in between. The CDR3 sequence is 11 residues long. The CDR3 DNA reads as TGTGCCAGCACCCAGGGTGAGACCCAGTACTTC. Translation gives CASTQGETQYF.

This clonotype was seen repeatedly, ten times or more. This chain uses TRBV14 with TRBJ2-7, with a weak D call TRBD1 (5 bases). Trimming pared 5 bases from V and 4 bases from J, leaving 18 bases between. The length of the CDR3 is 15 residues. The germline V gene encodes CDR1 SGHDN and CDR2 FVKESK. The CDR3 reads CASSVYDSSSYEQYF. CDR3 DNA: TGTGCCAGCAGCGTTTACGACAGCTCTTCGTACGAGCAGTACTTC.

This clonotype was seen a handful of times. V usage is TRBV7-2 and J usage is TRBJ2-1, with 8 bases identical to TRBD2. Germline CDR1 and CDR2: SGHTA and FQGNSA. The CDR3 runs to 14 residues. V shed 0 bases, J shed 6 bases, and the junction held 1 base outside the gene matches. In DNA, the CDR3 is TGTGCCAGCAGCTTAGCAGCGGGAGCCAATGAGCAGTTCTTC. Translated: CASSLAAGANEQFF.

This clonotype was detected many times. V gene TRBV28 combines with J gene TRBJ1-5; D not certain. V lost 5 bases to trimming and J lost 0 bases, with 11 bases between them. Germline CDR1 and CDR2: MDHEN and SYDVKM. The CDR3 has 15 residues. CDR3 residues: CASSADTISNQPQHF. The CDR3 nucleotides read TGTGCCAGCAGTGCCGACACCATTAGCAATCAGCCCCAGCATTTT.

V and J are TRBV19 and TRBJ2-7; D not certain. The CDR3 spans 13 residues. The germline V and J ends were trimmed by 1 base and 3 bases, with 7 bases remaining between them. The V gene's germline CDR1 is LNHDA and CDR2 SQIVND (reference sequence). The CDR3 bases are TGTGCCAGTAGTATAGCACTTGACTACGAGCAGTACTTC. This sequence encodes CASSIALDYEQYF.

This clonotype counts as medium-sized. The chain employs TRBV6-1 and TRBJ2-1; 11 bases map to TRBD2. The CDR3 runs to 15 residues. Looked up from germline, CDR1 is MNHNS and CDR2 is SASEGT. V lost 6 bases, J lost 6 bases, and 7 bases stayed unmatched. The CDR3 spells CASRELAGAINEQFF. The DNA of the CDR3 is TGTGCCAGCAGGGAACTAGCGGGAGCTATCAATGAGCAGTTCTTC.

The chain links TRBV28 to TRBJ2-4; maybe TRBD1 (6 bases). V lost 5 bases to trimming and J lost 15 bases, with 20 bases between them. Germline lookup yields CDR1 MDHEN and CDR2 SYDVKM. The CDR3 covers 13 residues. The CDR3 DNA reads as TGTGCCAGCAGTCTATCCTCCAGGGGTCAAGGGTACTTC. Its translation: CASSLSSRGQGYF.

This clonotype was observed at least ten times. The chain combines TRBV18 with TRBJ2-1; TRBD2 aligns across 8 bases. The CDR3 is 16 amino acids. Trimming cost V 2 bases and J 7 bases; bases outside gene matches: 10. The germline gives CDR1 KGHSH, CDR2 LQKENI. The CDR3 region is CASSPGGGRLYNEQFF. The CDR3 region has the DNA TGTGCCAGCTCACCAGGAGGCGGGAGGCTCTATAATGAGCAGTTCTTC.

There are many counts of this clonotype. V gene TRBV5-4 combines with J gene TRBJ2-7; TRBD1 matches 11 bases. The CDR3 covers 13 residues. With V trimmed by 5 bases and J by 6 bases, 4 bases remained unmatched. Germline CDR1 reads SGHNT; CDR2 reads YYREEE (reference sequence). The CDR3 coding sequence is TGTGCCAGCAGGACCGGGACAGGGGGCGAGCAGTACTTC. Protein product: CASRTGTGGEQYF.

The rearrangement uses TRBV2 and TRBJ1-1; D gene ambiguous. Trimming left V 1 base short and J 1 base short, with 7 bases between. This CDR3 comprises 14 residues. In germline, CDR1 is SNHLY, CDR2 FYNNEI. The CDR3 here is CASSEGGWNTEAFF. In DNA form, the CDR3 reads TGTGCCAGCAGTGAAGGAGGATGGAACACTGAAGCTTTCTTT.

This clonotype is deemed medium-sized. The gene calls are TRBV12-3 or TRBV12-4 and TRBJ1-3; D not certain. The CDR3 runs 11 residues. Trimming removed 5 bases from V and 4 bases from J, with 3 bases in between. The CDR3 loop is CASSPGNTIYF. For the CDR3, the DNA is TGTGCCAGCAGTCCAGGAAACACCATATATTTT.

This clonotype showed up many times. The chain carries TRBV18 and TRBJ1-6; D remains ambiguous. The CDR3 length is 13 residues. V lost 3 bases to trimming and J lost 8 bases, with 8 bases between them. The germline gives CDR1 KGHSH, CDR2 LQKENI. The CDR3 DNA reads as TGTGCCAGCTCACCTGGGTTGCATTCACCCCTCCACTTT. This sequence encodes CASSPGLHSPLHF.